What follows are 9 T cell receptor beta chains derived from one specimen sequenced in a study of cytomegalovirus exposure and HLA in healthy donors. Amplification used 60 Vbeta primers and 13 Jbeta primers. Here immunoSEQ multiplex PCR was the method, and the copy in TCRdb shows in-frame clones only, minus some. The sample includes 90,000 to 150,000 clones, around 80% of them seen just once. Sequenced sample: PBMCs. Every receptor here comes from a woman aged 18-35 years in good health and CMV-seronegative.

The chain couples TRBV19 to TRBJ1-2, with D perhaps TRBD1 (5 bases). The V gene's germline CDR1 is LNHDA and CDR2 SQIVND (reference sequence). The CDR3 is 13 residues long. V lost 4 bases, J lost 1 base, and 7 bases lay in between. This CDR3 reads CASSTTVNYGYTF. CDR3 DNA: TGTGCCAGTAGTACGACAGTTAACTATGGCTACACCTTC. The whole variable domain, remainder taken from reference TRBV19 and TRBJ1-2, is DGGITQSPKYLFRKEGQNVTLSCEQNLNHDAMYWYRQDPGQGLRLIYYSQIVNDFQKGDIAEGYSVSREKKESFPLTVTSAQKNPTAFYLCASSTTVNYGYTFGSGTRLTVV.

CDR3 protein: CASSLIGQGLGYTF. The CDR3 DNA is TGTGCCAGCAGCTTGATTGGACAGGGCCTTGGCTACACCTTC. The J gene is TRBJ1-2, the V gene TRBV5-6; 8 nucleotides line up with TRBD1. This CDR3 spans 14 amino acids. Germline V gene sequence: CDR1 SGHDT, CDR2 YYEEEE. V shed 1 base, J shed 7 bases, and the junction held 6 bases outside the gene matches.

The chain uses TRBV4-1 and TRBJ1-1, with D perhaps TRBD1 (5 bases). Deletions cut 1 base from V and 5 bases from J, with 8 bases between. Germline V lookup: CDR1 MGHRA, CDR2 YSYEKL. This CDR3 has 13 residues. CDR3 protein: CASSQGGVTEAFF. The CDR3 DNA reads as TGCGCCAGCAGCCAAGGGGGGGTAACTGAAGCTTTCTTT.

The rearrangement links TRBV5-1 to TRBJ2-3, with 12 bases identical to TRBD2. The germline gives CDR1 SGHRS, CDR2 YFSETQ. V was pared by 4 bases and J by 7 bases, with 10 bases of the junction left unmatched. The CDR3 consists of 16 residues. The CDR3 is CASSRELAGGANTQYF. CDR3 bases: TGCGCCAGCAGCCGAGAACTAGCGGGGGGTGCGAATACGCAGTATTTT.

This chain connects TRBV6-6 to TRBJ1-4; TRBD1 aligns across 9 bases. Germline values: CDR1 MNHNY, CDR2 SVGAGI (reference sequence). The CDR3 sequence is 14 residues long. With 5 bases clipped from V and 10 bases from J, the junction kept 8 bases outside the gene matches. The CDR3 loop is CASSPGQGRGKLFF. DNA for the CDR3: TGTGCCAGCAGTCCTGGACAGGGGAGAGGAAAACTGTTTTTT.

The chain links TRBV6-5 to TRBJ1-6; D might be TRBD1 (5 bases). Germline V lookup: CDR1 MNHEY, CDR2 SVGAGI. Trimming removed 2 bases from V and 3 bases from J, with 11 bases in between. This CDR3 comprises 16 residues. The CDR3 sequence: CASSYTRGSYNSPLHF. As DNA, the CDR3 is TGTGCCAGCAGTTACACCCGGGGGAGCTATAATTCACCCCTCCACTTT.

V and J are TRBV15 and TRBJ1-2; D perhaps matches TRBD1 (6 bases). This CDR3 is built from 14 residues. Germline CDR1 reads LNHNV; CDR2 reads YYDKDF (reference sequence). V lost 8 bases and J 0 bases, leaving 13 bases between the germline ends. The CDR3 coding sequence is TGTGCCACCGGGGGGGGCGCAGCTAACTATGGCTACACCTTC. Amino acids: CATGGGAANYGYTF. Using reference TRBV15 and TRBJ1-2 for the parts outside the CDR3, the full variable domain is DAMVIQNPRYQVTQFGKPVTLSCSQTLNHNVMYWYQQKSSQAPKLLFHYYDKDFNNEADTPDNFQSRRPNTSFCFLDIRSPGLGDTAMYLCATGGGAANYGYTFGSGTRLTVV.

The V and J genes are TRBV6-1 and TRBJ2-3, with 10 bases matching TRBD2. Looked up from germline, CDR1 is MNHNS and CDR2 is SASEGT. The CDR3 is 16 residues long. Losses at the gene ends were 4 bases for V and 4 bases for J; bases not matched to a gene: 8. CDR3 amino acids: CASSVSLAGAADTQYF. CDR3 sequence (DNA): TGTGCCAGCAGTGTCTCCCTAGCGGGAGCAGCAGATACGCAGTATTTT.

The chain employs TRBV7-2 and TRBJ1-1; 11 positions match TRBD1. The trim removed 9 bases at V and 5 bases at J, leaving 5 bases unmatched. The CDR3 length is 13 residues. Germline values: CDR1 SGHTA, CDR2 FQGNSA. Written as DNA, the CDR3 is TGTGCCAGGACCGGACAGGGGGCGACTGAAGCTTTCTTT. Residues: CARTGQGATEAFF.